This paragraph covers one T cell receptor beta chain sequence. This entry is derived from a study of cytomegalovirus exposure and HLA in healthy donors. The PCR made use of 60 Vbeta and 13 Jbeta primers. Data came from immunoSEQ multiplex PCR; TCRdb stores just in-frame clones and leaves some out. The data show approximately 160,000 clones, about 82% seen once. Sequencing was performed on PBMCs. The receptor's source is a female donor in good health and CMV-seronegative.

In nucleotides, the CDR3 is TGTGCCACCAGCAAAGATCCGAACAGGGCAGATACGCAGTATTTT. Protein: CATSKDPNRADTQYF. The chain recombines TRBV15 with TRBJ2-3; the D gene is possibly TRBD1 (6 bases). V dropped 4 bases and J dropped 4 bases, with 15 bases sitting between them. The CDR3 is 15 residues long. Germline assignment: CDR1 LNHNV and CDR2 YYDKDF (reference sequence).